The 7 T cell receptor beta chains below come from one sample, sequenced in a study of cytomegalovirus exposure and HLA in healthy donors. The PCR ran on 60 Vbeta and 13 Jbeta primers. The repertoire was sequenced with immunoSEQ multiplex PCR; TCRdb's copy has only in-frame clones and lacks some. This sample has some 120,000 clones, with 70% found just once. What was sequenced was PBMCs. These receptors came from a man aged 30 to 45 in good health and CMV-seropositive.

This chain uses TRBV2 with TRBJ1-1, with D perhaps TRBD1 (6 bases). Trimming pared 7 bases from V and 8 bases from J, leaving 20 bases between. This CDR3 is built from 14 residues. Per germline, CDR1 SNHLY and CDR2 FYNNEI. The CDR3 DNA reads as TGTGCCAGCACCGAGAGGGGGAAGATTTGGGAAGCTTTCTTT. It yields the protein CASTERGKIWEAFF.

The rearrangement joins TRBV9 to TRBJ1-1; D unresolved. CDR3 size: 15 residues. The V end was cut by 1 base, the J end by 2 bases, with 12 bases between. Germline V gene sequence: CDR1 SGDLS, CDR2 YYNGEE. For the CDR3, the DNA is TGTGCCAGCAGCGTAAACGGGAACAGAAACACTGAAGCTTTCTTT. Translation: CASSVNGNRNTEAFF.

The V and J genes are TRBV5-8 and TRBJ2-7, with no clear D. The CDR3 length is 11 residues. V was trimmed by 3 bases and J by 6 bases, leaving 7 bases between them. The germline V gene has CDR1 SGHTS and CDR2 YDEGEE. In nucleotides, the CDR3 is TGTGCCAGCAGCTACCACAGCGAGCAGTACTTC. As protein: CASSYHSEQYF.

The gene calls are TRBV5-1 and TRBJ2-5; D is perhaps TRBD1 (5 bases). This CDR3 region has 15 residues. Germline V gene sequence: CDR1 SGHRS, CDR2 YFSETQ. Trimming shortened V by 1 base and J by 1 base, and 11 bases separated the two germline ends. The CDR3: CASSLTGPGQETQYF. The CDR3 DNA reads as TGCGCCAGCAGCTTGACAGGACCGGGCCAAGAGACCCAGTACTTC.

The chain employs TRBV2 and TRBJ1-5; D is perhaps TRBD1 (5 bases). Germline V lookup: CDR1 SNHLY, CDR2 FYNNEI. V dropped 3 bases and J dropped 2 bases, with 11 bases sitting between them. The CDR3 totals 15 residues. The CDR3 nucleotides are TGTGCCAGCAGTGAGACGGGGGTGGGCAATCAGCCCCAGCATTTT. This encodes CASSETGVGNQPQHF.

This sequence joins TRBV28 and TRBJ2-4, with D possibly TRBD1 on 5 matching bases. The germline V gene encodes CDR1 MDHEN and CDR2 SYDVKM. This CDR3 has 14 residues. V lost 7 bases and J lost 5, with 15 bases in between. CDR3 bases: TGTGCCAGCAAGTCGGCTACAGGTCAAAACATTCAGTACTTC. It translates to CASKSATGQNIQYF.

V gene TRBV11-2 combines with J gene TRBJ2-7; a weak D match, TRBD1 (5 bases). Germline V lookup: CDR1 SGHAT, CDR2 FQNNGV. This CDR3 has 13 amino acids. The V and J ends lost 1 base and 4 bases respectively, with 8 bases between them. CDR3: CASSLGGRYEQYV. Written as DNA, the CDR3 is TGTGCCAGCAGCTTAGGGGGCAGGTACGAGCAGTACGTC.